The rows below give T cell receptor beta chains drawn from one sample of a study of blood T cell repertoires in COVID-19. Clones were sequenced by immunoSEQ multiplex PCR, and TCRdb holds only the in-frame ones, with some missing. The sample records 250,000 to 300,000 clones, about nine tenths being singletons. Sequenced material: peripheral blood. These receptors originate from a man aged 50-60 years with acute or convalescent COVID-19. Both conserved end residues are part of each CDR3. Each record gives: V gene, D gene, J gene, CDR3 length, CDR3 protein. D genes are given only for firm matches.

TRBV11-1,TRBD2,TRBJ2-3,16,CASSPRTSGGQDTQYF
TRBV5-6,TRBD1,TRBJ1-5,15,CASSFGGQGNQPQHF
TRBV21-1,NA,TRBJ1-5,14,CASSRDRGNQPQHF
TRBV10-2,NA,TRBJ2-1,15,CASRGQGGSYNEQFF
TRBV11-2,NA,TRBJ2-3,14,CASSLMTNSDTQYF
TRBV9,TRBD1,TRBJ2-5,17,CASSKRTGGLGEETQYF
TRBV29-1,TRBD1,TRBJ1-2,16,CSVEGPLRDRGLGYTF
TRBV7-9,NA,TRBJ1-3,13,CASSLTGRNTIYF
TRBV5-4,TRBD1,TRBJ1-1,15,CASSLPGTGTTEAFF
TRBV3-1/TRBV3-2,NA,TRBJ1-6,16,CASSPQGSSYNSPLHF
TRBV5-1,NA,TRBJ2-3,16,CASSPRVGAYTDTQYF
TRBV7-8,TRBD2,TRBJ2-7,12,CASSSETGLAVF
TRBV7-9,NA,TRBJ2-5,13,CASSLTGKETQYF
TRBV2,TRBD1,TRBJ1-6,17,CASISGRDRGFNSPLHF
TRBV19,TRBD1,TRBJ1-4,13,CASRGRGFEKLFF
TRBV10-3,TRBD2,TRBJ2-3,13,CAISGGGADTQYF
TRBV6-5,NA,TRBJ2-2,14,CASSSFTNTGELFF
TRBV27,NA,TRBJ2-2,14,CASSSYRGTGELFF
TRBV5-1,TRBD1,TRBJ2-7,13,CASSLGQRVEQYF
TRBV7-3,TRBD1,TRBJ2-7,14,CASSPTTGSYEQYF
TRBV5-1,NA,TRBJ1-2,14,CASSFLSRVGGYTF
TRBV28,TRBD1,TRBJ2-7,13,CASNRQGPYEQYF
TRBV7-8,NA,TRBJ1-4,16,CASSLNGAVSGEKLFF
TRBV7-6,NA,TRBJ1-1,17,CASSFPTPGSGNTEAFF
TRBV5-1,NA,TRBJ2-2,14,CASSQQADTGELFF
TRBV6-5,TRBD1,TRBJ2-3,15,CASRNRGQGTDTQYF
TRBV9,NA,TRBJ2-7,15,CASSPDPGATYEQYF
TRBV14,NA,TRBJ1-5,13,CASSPGVYQPQHF
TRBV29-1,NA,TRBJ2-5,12,CSGTREQETQYF
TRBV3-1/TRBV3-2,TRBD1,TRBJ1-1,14,CASSQVTGTEGAFF
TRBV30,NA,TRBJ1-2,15,CAWSHRARKGYGYTF
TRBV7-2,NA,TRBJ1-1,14,CASSLVTLNTEAFF
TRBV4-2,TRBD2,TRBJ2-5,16,CASSQGARGIQETQYF
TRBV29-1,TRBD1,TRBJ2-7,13,CSVSRGLNFEQYF
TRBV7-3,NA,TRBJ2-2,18,CASSLSGRQGLNTGELFF
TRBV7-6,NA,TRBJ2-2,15,CASSSGVLNTGELFF
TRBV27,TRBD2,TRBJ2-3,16,CASSLRVGGSTDTQYF
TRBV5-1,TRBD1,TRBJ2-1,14,CASSFWDSFNEQFF
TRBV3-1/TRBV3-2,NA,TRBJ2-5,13,CASSRGGKETQYF
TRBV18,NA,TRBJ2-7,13,CASSPTDSYEQYF
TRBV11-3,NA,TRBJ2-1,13,CASSPQPLDEQFF